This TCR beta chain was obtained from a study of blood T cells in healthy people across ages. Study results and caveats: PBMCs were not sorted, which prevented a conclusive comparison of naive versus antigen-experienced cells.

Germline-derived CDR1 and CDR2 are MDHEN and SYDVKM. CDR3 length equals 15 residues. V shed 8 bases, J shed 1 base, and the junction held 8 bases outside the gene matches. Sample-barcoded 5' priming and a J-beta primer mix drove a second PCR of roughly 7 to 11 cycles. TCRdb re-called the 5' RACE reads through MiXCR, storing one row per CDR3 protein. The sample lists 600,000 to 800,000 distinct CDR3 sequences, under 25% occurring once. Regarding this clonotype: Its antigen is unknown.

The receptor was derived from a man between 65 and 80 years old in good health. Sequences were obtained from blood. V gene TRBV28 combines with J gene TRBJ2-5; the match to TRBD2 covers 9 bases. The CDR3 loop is CASSAAGGPQETQYF. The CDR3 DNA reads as TGTGCCAGCTCTGCGGCGGGAGGGCCCCAAGAGACCCAGTACTTC.